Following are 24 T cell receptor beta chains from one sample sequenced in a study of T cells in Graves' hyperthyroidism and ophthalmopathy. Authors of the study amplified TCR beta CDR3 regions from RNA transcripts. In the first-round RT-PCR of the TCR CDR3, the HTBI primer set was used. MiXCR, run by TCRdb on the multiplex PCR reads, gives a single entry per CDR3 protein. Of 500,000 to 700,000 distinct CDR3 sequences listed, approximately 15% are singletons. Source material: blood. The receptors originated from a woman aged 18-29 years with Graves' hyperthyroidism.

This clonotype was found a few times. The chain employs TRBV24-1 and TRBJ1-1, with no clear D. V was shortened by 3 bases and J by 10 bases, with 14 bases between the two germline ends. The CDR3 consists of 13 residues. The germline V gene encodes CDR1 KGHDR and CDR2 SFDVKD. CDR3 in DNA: TGTGCCACCAGTGATCCCGGCGACCTCAGAGCTTTCTTT. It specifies CATSDPGDLRAFF.

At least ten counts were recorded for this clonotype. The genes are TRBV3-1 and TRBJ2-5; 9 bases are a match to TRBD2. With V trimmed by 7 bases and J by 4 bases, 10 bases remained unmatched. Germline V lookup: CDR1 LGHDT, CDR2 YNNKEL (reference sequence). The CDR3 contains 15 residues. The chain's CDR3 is CASTSAGGGRETQYF. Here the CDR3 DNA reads TGTGCCAGCACCTCAGCGGGGGGCGGCCGAGAGACCCAGTACTTC.

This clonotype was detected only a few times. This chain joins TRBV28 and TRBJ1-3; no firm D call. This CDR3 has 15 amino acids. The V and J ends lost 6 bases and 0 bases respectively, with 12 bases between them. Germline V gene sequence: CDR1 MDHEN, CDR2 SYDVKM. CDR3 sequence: CASRHAGVSGNTIYF. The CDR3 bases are TGTGCCAGCAGACACGCCGGGGTCTCTGGAAACACCATATATTTT.

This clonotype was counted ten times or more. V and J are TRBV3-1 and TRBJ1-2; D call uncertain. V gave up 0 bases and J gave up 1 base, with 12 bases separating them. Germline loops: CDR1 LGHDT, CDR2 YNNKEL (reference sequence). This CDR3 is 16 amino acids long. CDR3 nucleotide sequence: TGTGCCAGCAGCCAAGATTGGCCGTATTATAACTATGGCTACACCTTC. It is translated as CASSQDWPYYNYGYTF.

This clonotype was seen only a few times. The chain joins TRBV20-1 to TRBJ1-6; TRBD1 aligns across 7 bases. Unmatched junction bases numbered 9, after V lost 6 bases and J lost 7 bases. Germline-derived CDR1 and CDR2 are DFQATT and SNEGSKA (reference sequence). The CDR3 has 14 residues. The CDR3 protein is CSASRQGGNSPLHF. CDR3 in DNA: TGCAGTGCCTCACGACAGGGAGGGAATTCACCCCTCCACTTT.

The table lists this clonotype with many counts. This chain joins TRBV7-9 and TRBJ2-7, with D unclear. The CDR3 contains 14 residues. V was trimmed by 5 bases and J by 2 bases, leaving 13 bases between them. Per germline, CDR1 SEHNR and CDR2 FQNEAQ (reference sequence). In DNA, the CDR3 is TGTGCCAGCAGCACCGGGTTTAACCCCTACGAGCAGTACTTC. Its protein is CASSTGFNPYEQYF.

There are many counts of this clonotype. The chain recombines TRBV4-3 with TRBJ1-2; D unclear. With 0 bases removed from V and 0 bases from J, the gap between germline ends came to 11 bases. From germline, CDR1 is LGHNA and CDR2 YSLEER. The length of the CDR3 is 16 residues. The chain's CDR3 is CASSQDKIGTNYGYTF. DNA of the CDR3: TGCGCCAGCAGCCAAGATAAAATCGGTACTAACTATGGCTACACCTTC.

CDR3 bases: TGTGCCAGCAGCCCAGGCAGTAATTACTATGGCTACACCTTC. Amino acid sequence: CASSPGSNYYGYTF. This rearrangement joins TRBV9 to TRBJ1-2; no clear D. The ends were cut back, 4 bases at V and 3 bases at J, with 13 bases in the middle. The CDR3 spans 14 residues. The germline CDR1 and CDR2 sequences are SGDLS and YYNGEE.

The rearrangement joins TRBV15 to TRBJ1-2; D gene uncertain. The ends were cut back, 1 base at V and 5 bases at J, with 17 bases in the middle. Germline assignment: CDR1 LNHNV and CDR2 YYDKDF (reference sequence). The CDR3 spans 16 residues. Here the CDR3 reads CATSRGEWPAVYGYTF. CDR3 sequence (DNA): TGTGCCACCAGCAGAGGAGAATGGCCCGCGGTTTATGGCTACACCTTC.

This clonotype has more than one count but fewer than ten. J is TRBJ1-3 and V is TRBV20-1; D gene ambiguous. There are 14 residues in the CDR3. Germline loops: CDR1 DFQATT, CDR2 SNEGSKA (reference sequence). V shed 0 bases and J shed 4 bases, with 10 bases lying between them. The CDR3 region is CSARDAGFGNTIYF. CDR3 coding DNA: TGCAGTGCTAGAGATGCGGGGTTCGGAAACACCATATATTTT.

DNA of the CDR3: TGTGCCAGCAGTAGTGGACTCCAAGAGACCCAGTACTTC. As protein: CASSSGLQETQYF. The chain is built from TRBV2 and TRBJ2-5; D is possibly TRBD2 (5 bases). This CDR3 is built from 13 residues. Germline loops: CDR1 SNHLY, CDR2 FYNNEI. The germline V and J ends were trimmed by 5 bases and 1 base, with 8 bases remaining between them.

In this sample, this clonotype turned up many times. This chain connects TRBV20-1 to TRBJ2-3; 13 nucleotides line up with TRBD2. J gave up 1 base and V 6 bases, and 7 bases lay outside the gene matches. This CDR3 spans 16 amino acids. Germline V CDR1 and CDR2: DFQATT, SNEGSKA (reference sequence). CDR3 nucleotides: TGCAGTGCAGGACTAGCGGGAGTAGAGGGCACAGATACGCAGTATTTT. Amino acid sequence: CSAGLAGVEGTDTQYF.

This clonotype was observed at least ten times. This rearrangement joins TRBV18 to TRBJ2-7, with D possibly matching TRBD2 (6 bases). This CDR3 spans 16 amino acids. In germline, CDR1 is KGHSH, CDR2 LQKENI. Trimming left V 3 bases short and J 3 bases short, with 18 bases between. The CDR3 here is CASSPLLGGKGYEQYF. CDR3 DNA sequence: TGTGCCAGCTCACCCCTTCTGGGAGGCAAAGGCTACGAGCAGTACTTC.

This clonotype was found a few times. CDR3 loop: CASSDSNEKLFF. CDR3 DNA sequence: TGTGCCAGCAGTGACAGTAATGAAAAACTGTTTTTT. This rearrangement joins TRBV6-1 to TRBJ1-4; D is ambiguous. The V gene's germline CDR1 is MNHNS and CDR2 SASEGT. The CDR3 consists of 12 residues. V lost 3 bases and J lost 4, with 3 bases in between.

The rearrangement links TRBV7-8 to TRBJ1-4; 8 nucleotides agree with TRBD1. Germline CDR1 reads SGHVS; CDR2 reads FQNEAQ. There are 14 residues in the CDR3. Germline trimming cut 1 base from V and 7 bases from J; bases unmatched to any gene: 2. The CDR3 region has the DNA TGTGCCAGCAGCTTAGGGACAGGGACTGAAAAACTGTTTTTT. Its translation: CASSLGTGTEKLFF.

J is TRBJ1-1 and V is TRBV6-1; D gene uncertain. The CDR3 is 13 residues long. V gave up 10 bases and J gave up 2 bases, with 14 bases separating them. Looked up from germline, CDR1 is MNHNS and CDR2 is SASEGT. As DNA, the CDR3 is TGTGCCATCCAGGTAGCCCTTAACACTGAAGCTTTCTTT. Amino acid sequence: CAIQVALNTEAFF.

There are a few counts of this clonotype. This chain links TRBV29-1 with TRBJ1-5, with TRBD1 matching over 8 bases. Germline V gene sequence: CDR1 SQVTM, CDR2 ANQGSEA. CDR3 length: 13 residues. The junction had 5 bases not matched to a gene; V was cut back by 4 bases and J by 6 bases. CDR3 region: CSVGAGGGQPQHF. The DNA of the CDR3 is TGCAGCGTTGGGGCAGGGGGCGGTCAGCCCCAGCATTTT. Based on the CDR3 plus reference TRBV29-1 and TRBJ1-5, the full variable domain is SAVISQKPSRDICQRGTSLTIQCQVDSQVTMMFWYRQQPGQSLTLIATANQGSEATYESGFVIDKFPISRPNLTFSTLTVSNMSPEDSSIYLCSVGAGGGQPQHFGDGTRLSIL.

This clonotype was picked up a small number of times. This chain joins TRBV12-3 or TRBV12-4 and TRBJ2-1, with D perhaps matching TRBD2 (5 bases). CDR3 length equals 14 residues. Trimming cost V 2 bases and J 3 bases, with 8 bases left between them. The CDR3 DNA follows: TGTGCCAGCAGTTTACCCCGGGACTACAATGAGCAGTTCTTC. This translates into CASSLPRDYNEQFF.

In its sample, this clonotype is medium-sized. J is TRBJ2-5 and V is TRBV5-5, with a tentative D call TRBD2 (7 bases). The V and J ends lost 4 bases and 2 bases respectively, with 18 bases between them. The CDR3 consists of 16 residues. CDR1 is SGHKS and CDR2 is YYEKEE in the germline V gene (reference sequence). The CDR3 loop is CASSMEGRGVQETQYF. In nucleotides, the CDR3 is TGTGCCAGCAGCATGGAAGGGAGGGGGGTACAAGAGACCCAGTACTTC.

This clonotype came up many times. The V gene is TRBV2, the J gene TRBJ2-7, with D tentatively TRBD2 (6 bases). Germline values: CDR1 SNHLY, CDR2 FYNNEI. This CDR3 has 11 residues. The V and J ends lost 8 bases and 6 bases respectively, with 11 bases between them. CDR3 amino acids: CASGQTSEQYF. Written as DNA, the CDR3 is TGTGCCAGCGGTCAGACTAGCGAGCAGTACTTC.

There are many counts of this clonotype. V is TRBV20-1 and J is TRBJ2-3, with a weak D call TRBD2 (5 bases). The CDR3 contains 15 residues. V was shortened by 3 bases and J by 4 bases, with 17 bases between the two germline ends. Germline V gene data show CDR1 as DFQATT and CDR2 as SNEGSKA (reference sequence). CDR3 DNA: TGCAGTGCTAGTTTTTCTAGCCGGTTGGCAGATACGCAGTATTTT. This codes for CSASFSSRLADTQYF.

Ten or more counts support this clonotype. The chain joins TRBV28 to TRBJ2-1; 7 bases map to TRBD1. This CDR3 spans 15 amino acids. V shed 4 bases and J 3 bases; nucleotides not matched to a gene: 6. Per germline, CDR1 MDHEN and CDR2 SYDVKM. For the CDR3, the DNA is TGTGCCAGCAGTTCCGACAGGGCCGACTACAATGAGCAGTTCTTC. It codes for CASSSDRADYNEQFF.

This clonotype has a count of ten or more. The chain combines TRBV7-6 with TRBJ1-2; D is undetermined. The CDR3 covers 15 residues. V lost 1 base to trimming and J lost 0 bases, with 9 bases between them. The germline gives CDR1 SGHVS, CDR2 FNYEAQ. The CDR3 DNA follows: TGTGCCAGCAGCTTAGGTGGAGGACCTAACTATGGCTACACCTTC. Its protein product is CASSLGGGPNYGYTF. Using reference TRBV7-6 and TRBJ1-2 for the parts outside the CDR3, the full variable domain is GAGVSQSPRYKVTKRGQDVALRCDPISGHVSLYWYRQALGQGPEFLTYFNYEAQQDKSGLPNDRFSAERPEGSISTLTIQRTEQRDSAMYRCASSLGGGPNYGYTFGSGTRLTVV.

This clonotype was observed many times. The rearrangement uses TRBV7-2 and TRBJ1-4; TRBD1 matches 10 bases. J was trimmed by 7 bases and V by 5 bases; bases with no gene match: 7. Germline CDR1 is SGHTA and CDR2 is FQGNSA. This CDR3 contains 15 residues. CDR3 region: CASSPRQGASEKLFF. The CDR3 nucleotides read TGTGCCAGCAGCCCGCGACAGGGGGCGAGTGAAAAACTGTTTTTT.